This TCR beta chain derives from a study of cytomegalovirus exposure and HLA in healthy donors. Background on the study: A previous analysis identified 100 million or so unique TCR beta sequences derived from 180 million or so T cells. Study conclusions and caveats: In a later analysis, V- and J-gene trimming of beta chains associated with a DCLRE1C missense variant, replicated independently. Rarity held for most TCR sequences, but there were some public TCRs that occurred in many donors. As confirmed in vitro, three CMV-associated chains were specific for CMV antigens.

The PCR used 60 Vbeta and 13 Jbeta primers. The data were produced by immunoSEQ multiplex PCR, yet TCRdb's version contains in-frame clones alone and is incomplete. Of about 120,000 clones listed, about three quarters are singletons. For this clone: The antigen remains unidentified.

This CDR3 region has 15 residues. Germline V gene data show CDR1 as MGHRA and CDR2 as YSYEKL. The V and J ends lost 2 bases and 6 bases, in that order; junction bases with no gene match: 4. The sequenced sample was PBMCs. V is TRBV4-1 and J is TRBJ1-4; 9 bases align to TRBD1. The clonotype originates from a woman aged 25 to 45 in good health and CMV-seropositive. DNA of the CDR3: TGCGCCAGCAGCCAACCTCGGGACAGGGATGAAAAACTGTTTTTT. This sequence encodes CASSQPRDRDEKLFF.